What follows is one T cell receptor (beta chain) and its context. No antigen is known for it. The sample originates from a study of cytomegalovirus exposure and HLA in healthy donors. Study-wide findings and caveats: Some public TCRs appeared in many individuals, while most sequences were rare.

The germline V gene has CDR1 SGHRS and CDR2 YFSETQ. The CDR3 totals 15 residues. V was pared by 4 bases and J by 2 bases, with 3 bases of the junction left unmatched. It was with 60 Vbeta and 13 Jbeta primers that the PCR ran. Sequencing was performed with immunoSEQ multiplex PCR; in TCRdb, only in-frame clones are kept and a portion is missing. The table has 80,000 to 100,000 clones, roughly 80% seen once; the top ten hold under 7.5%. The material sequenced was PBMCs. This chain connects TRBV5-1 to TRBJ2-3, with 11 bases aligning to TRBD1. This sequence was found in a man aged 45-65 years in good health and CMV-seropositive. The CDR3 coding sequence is TGCGCCAGCAGCGTCGGACAGGGGGCCACAGATACGCAGTATTTT. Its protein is CASSVGQGATDTQYF.